This TCR beta chain is drawn from a study of technical replicates of blood from a handful of donors. The CDR3 has 14 amino acids. The J segment lost 4 bases and the V segment lost 6 bases, leaving 8 bases of the junction unmatched. Germline values: CDR1 SGDLS, CDR2 YYNGEE. Produced via immunoSEQ multiplex PCR; TCRdb's table is partial and in-frame only. The sample has approximately 95,000 clones; roughly 95% are singletons. The sequence was obtained from a human donor in good health. The specimen was T cells isolated from PBMCs. The chain combines TRBV9 with TRBJ2-3; 7 bases are shared with TRBD2. The CDR3 here is CASTAGARADTQYF. The CDR3 DNA reads as TGTGCCAGCACGGCGGGAGCCCGCGCAGATACGCAGTATTTT.